This TCR beta chain was obtained from a study of human T cells and chemical hapten exposure. J was trimmed by 4 bases and V by 7 bases; bases with no gene match: 15. This CDR3 region has 15 residues. Per germline, CDR1 GTSNPN and CDR2 SVGIG (reference sequence). Time point reported: patch test 3, about 24 weeks after DPC sensitization. Specified treatment: therapeutic diphenylcyclopropenone sensitization with weekly scalp DPC. Blood draws came first, before each patch test. Via MiXCR, TCRdb re-called the RACE reads, giving one row per CDR3 protein. The top ten hold approximately 5% of the sample, which has approximately 88,000 distinct CDR3 sequences, approximately 12% seen once.

The material was whole blood, obtained in connection with sensitization to the hapten diphenylcyclopropenone (DPC). The chain employs TRBV30 and TRBJ1-2; 7 positions agree with TRBD1. This sequence was found in a woman aged 45 to 65 with alopecia areata. Some clones in this sample may be carry-over from other donors' samples. CDR3 sequence reads: CASSGSGQQVYGYTF. In DNA form, the CDR3 reads TGTGCCTCCTCTGGCTCGGGACAGCAAGTCTATGGCTACACCTTC.